The rows below give T cell receptor beta chains drawn from one sample of a study of CD8+CD57+ T cells in acquired aplastic anemia. Via MiXCR, TCRdb re-called the reads, giving one row per CDR3 protein. The repertoire holds about 180,000 distinct CDR3 sequences, under 50% seen once, with about 1.7% in the top ten. The sequenced sample consisted of sorted CD4+, CD8+, or CD8+CD57+ T cells (not recorded which) from PBMCs. The receptor source for this set is a human donor with aplastic anemia. CDR3s include the opening cysteine and the closing phenylalanine or tryptophan. The D gene is left open where the match is weak. Clone size is not always given. Where it is, it says once, few, many or a class for expanded clones.

v_gene: TRBV20-1
d_gene: .
abundance: few
j_gene: TRBJ1-2
CDR3aa: CSAKRNNGYTF
CDR3nt: TGCAGTGCTAAACGTAACAATGGCTACACCTTC

v_gene: TRBV9
d_gene: TRBD2
abundance: many
j_gene: TRBJ2-3
CDR3aa: CASSVGLAGAVTDTQYF
CDR3nt: TGTGCCAGCAGCGTAGGGCTAGCGGGAGCGGTGACAGATACGCAGTATTTT

v_gene: TRBV20-1
d_gene: TRBD1
abundance: .
j_gene: TRBJ2-1
CDR3aa: CSAPRGLEQFF
CDR3nt: TGCAGTGCTCCGAGGGGGCTTGAGCAGTTCTTC

v_gene: TRBV7-8
d_gene: .
abundance: .
j_gene: TRBJ1-4
CDR3aa: CASSLGGGFEKLFF
CDR3nt: TGTGCCAGCAGCCTCGGGGGGGGCTTTGAAAAACTGTTTTTT

v_gene: TRBV10-3
d_gene: .
abundance: many
j_gene: TRBJ1-5
CDR3aa: CAISEYEVAGNQPQHF
CDR3nt: TGTGCCATCAGTGAGTACGAAGTAGCAGGCAATCAGCCCCAGCATTTT

v_gene: TRBV4-2
d_gene: .
abundance: many
j_gene: TRBJ1-3
CDR3aa: CASSPVGQGGNTIYF
CDR3nt: TGTGCCAGCAGCCCGGTGGGCCAAGGGGGAAACACCATATATTTT

v_gene: TRBV3-1
d_gene: .
abundance: .
j_gene: TRBJ2-2
CDR3aa: CASSQGAGELLF
CDR3nt: TGTGCCAGCAGCCAAGGGGCCGGGGAGCTGCTTTTT

v_gene: TRBV4-2
d_gene: .
abundance: many
j_gene: TRBJ1-6
CDR3aa: CASSLGNTGQSPLHF
CDR3nt: TGTGCCAGCAGCCTCGGGAACACTGGACAATCACCCCTCCACTTT

v_gene: TRBV6-5
d_gene: TRBD1
abundance: many
j_gene: TRBJ2-7
CDR3aa: CASSIGQGWEQYF
CDR3nt: TGTGCCAGCAGTATAGGACAGGGGTGGGAGCAGTACTTC

v_gene: TRBV7-6
d_gene: .
abundance: many
j_gene: TRBJ1-5
CDR3aa: CASSFFPGRDQPQHF
CDR3nt: TGTGCCAGCAGCTTTTTCCCTGGCCGGGATCAGCCCCAGCATTTT

v_gene: TRBV5-1
d_gene: TRBD1
abundance: many
j_gene: TRBJ1-2
CDR3aa: CASSLEGQGALGYTF
CDR3nt: TGCGCCAGCAGCTTGGAAGGGCAGGGGGCTTTAGGCTACACCTTC

v_gene: TRBV5-1
d_gene: TRBD1
abundance: many
j_gene: TRBJ1-3
CDR3aa: CASSWTGADGNTIYF
CDR3nt: TGCGCCAGCAGCTGGACAGGGGCGGATGGAAACACCATATATTTT

v_gene: TRBV20-1
d_gene: .
abundance: .
j_gene: TRBJ2-7
CDR3aa: CSAAGNSGAYEQYF
CDR3nt: TGCAGTGCAGCGGGTAATAGCGGTGCCTACGAGCAGTACTTC

v_gene: TRBV25-1
d_gene: TRBD1
abundance: .
j_gene: TRBJ1-2
CDR3aa: CASSDPGDRTYGYTF
CDR3nt: TGTGCCAGCAGTGACCCAGGGGACAGGACTTATGGCTACACCTTC

v_gene: TRBV19
d_gene: TRBD2
abundance: many
j_gene: TRBJ2-7
CDR3aa: CASSAGLAAVGYEQYF
CDR3nt: TGTGCCAGTAGTGCCGGACTAGCGGCAGTGGGCTACGAGCAGTACTTC

v_gene: TRBV7-9
d_gene: .
abundance: many
j_gene: TRBJ2-4
CDR3aa: CASNQIGVFIQYF
CDR3nt: TGTGCCAGCAACCAGATCGGGGTGTTCATTCAGTACTTC

v_gene: TRBV7-2
d_gene: TRBD1
abundance: many
j_gene: TRBJ2-5
CDR3aa: CASSLVDRSQETQYF
CDR3nt: TGTGCCAGCAGCTTAGTGGACAGGTCACAAGAGACCCAGTACTTC

v_gene: TRBV7-9
d_gene: .
abundance: many
j_gene: TRBJ2-7
CDR3aa: CASGKNGEQYF
CDR3nt: TGTGCCAGCGGTAAGAATGGCGAGCAGTACTTC

v_gene: TRBV10-3
d_gene: .
abundance: few
j_gene: TRBJ2-1
CDR3aa: CAISQDRSSYNEQFF
CDR3nt: TGTGCCATCAGCCAGGACAGAAGTTCCTACAATGAGCAGTTCTTC

v_gene: TRBV30
d_gene: .
abundance: .
j_gene: TRBJ1-1
CDR3aa: CAWSLLGVYTEAFF
CDR3nt: TGTGCCTGGAGTCTCCTTGGAGTATATACTGAAGCTTTCTTT

v_gene: TRBV5-6
d_gene: .
abundance: .
j_gene: TRBJ2-7
CDR3aa: CASSFLQTSYEQYF
CDR3nt: TGTGCCAGCAGCTTCCTCCAGACCTCCTACGAGCAGTACTTC

v_gene: TRBV7-8
d_gene: .
abundance: many
j_gene: TRBJ2-5
CDR3aa: CASSSPRSSVQTQYF
CDR3nt: TGTGCCAGCAGCTCCCCCCGGTCTAGCGTCCAGACCCAGTACTTC